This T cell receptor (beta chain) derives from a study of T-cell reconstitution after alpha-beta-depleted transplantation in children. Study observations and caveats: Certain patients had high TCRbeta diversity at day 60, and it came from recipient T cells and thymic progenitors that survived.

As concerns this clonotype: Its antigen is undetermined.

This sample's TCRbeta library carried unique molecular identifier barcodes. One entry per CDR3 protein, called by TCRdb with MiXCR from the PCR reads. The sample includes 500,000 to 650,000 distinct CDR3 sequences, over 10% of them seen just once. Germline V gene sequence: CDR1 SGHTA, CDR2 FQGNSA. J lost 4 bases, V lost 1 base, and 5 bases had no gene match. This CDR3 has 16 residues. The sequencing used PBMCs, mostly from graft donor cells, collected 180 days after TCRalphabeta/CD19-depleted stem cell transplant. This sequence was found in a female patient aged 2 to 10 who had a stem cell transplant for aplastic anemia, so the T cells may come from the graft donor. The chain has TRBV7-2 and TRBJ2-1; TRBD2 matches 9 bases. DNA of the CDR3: TGTGCCAGCAGCTTAGTAGCGGGGGTGGGATACAATGAGCAGTTCTTC. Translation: CASSLVAGVGYNEQFF.